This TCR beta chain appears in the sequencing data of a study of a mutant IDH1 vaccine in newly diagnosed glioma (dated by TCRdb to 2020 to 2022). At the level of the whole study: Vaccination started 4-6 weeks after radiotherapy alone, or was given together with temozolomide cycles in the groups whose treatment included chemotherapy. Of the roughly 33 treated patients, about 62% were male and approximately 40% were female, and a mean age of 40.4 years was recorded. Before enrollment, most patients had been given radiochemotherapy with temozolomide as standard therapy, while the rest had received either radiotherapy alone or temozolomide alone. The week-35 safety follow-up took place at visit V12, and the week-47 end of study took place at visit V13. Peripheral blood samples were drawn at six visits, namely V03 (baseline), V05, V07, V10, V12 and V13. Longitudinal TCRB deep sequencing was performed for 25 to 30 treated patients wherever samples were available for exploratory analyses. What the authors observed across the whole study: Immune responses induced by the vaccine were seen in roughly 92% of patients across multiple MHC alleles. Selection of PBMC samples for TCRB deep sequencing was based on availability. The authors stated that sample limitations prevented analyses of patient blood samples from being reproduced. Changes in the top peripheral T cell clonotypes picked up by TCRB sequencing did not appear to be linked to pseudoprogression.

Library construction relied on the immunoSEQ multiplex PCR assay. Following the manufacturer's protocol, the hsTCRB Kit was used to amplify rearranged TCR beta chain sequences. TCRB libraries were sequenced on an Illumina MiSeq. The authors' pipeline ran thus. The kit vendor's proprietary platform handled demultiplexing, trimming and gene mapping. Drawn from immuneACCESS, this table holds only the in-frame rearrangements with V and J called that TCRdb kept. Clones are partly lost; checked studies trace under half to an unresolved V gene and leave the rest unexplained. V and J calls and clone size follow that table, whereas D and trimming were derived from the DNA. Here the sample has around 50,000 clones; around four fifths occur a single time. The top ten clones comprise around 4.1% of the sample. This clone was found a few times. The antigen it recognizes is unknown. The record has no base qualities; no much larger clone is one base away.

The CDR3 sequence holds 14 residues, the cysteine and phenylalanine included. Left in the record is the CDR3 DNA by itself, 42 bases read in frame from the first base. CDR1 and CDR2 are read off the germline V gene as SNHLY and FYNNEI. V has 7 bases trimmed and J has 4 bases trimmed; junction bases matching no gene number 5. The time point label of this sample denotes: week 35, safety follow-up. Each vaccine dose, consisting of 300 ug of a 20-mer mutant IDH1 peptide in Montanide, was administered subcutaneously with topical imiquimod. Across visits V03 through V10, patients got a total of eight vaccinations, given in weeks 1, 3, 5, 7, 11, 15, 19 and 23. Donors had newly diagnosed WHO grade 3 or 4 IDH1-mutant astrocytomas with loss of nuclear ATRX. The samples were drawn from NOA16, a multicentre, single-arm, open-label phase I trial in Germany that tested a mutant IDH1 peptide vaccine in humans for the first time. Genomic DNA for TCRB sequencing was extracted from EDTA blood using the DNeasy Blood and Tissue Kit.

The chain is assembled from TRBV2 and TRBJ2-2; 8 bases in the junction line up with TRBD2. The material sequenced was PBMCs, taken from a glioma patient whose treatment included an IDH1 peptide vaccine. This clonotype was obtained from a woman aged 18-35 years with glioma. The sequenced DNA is TGTGCCAGCAATGGCGGGGGGTCCACCGGGGAGCTGTTTTTT. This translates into CASNGGGSTGELFF.